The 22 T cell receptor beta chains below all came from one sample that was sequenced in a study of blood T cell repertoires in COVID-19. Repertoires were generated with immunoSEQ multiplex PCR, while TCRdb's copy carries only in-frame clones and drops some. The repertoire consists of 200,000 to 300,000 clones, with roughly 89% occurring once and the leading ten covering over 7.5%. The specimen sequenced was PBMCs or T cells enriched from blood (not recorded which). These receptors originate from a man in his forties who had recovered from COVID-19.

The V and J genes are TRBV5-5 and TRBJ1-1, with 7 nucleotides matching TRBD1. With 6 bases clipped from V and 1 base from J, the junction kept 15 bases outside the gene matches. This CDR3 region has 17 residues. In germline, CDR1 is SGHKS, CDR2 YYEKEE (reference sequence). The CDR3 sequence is CASTVRTPGTENTEAFF. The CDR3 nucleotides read TGTGCCAGCACCGTCAGAACCCCCGGGACAGAGAACACTGAAGCTTTCTTT.

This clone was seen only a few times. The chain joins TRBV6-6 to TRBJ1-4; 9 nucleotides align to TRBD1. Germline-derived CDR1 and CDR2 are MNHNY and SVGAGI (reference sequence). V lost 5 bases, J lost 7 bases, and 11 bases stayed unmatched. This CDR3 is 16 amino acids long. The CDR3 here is CASSASGQGLTEKLFF. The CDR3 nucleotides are TGTGCCAGCAGTGCCTCTGGACAGGGGTTAACTGAAAAACTGTTTTTT.

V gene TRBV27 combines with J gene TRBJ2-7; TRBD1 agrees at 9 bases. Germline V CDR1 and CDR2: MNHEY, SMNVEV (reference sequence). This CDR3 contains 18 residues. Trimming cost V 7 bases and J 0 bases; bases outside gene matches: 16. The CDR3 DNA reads TGTGCCAGCACCCACACTTCCAGGCGACAGGGGGACTCCTACGAGCAGTACTTC. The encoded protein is CASTHTSRRQGDSYEQYF.

This chain's CDR3 is CASSLERGGINLETQYF. CDR3 in DNA: TGTGCCAGCAGCTTAGAGAGGGGGGGTATAAATTTGGAGACCCAGTACTTC. The chain is built from TRBV7-2 and TRBJ2-5; TRBD2 is a possible D gene (7 bases). Germline CDR1 is SGHTA and CDR2 is FQGNSA. The CDR3 is 17 residues long. Trimming left V 1 base short and J 5 bases short, with 20 bases between.

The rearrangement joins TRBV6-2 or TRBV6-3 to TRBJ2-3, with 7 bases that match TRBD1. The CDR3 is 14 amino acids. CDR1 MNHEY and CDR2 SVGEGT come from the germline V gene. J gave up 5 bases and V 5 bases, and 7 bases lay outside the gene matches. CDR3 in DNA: TGTGCCAGCAGTGCCAGCACAGGGGTAGATACGCAGTATTTT. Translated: CASSASTGVDTQYF.

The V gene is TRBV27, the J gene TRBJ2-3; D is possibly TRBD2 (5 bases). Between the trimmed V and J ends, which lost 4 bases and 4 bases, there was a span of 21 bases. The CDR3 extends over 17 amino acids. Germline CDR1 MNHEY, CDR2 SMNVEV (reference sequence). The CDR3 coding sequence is TGTGCCAGCAGTTACTACGGAGCGGCCCTTTGGGCAGATACGCAGTATTTT. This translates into CASSYYGAALWADTQYF.

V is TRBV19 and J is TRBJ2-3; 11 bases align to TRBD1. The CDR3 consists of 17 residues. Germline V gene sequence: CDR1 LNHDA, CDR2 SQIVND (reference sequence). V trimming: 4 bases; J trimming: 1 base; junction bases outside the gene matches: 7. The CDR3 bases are TGTGCCAGTAGTACGGGCAGGACAGGGGGCGGCACAGATACGCAGTATTTT. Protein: CASSTGRTGGGTDTQYF.

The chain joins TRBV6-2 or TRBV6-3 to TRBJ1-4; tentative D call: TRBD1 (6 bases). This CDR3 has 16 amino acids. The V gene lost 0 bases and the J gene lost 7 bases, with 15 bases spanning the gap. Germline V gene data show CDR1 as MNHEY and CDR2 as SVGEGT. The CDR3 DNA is TGTGCCAGCAGTTACTCTCTCGGCAGGGGCATTGAAAAACTGTTTTTT. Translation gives CASSYSLGRGIEKLFF.

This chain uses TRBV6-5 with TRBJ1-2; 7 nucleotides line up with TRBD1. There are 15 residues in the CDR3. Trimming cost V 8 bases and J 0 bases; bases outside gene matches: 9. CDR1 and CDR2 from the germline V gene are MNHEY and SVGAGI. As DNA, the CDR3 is TGTGCCAGCTGGACAGGCGGAGAGACTAACTATGGCTACACCTTC. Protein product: CASWTGGETNYGYTF.

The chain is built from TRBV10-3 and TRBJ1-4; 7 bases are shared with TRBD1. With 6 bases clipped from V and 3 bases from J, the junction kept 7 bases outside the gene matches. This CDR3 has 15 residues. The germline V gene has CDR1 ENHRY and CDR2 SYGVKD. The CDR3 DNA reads TGTGCCATCAGGGACGGGACAGCATCTAATGAAAAACTGTTTTTT. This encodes CAIRDGTASNEKLFF.

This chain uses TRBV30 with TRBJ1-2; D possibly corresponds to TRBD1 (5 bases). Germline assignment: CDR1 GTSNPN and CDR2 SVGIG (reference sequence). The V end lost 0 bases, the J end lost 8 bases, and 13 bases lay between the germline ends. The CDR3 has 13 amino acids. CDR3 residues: CAWSVQGVGGYTF. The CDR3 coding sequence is TGTGCCTGGAGTGTACAAGGGGTGGGAGGCTACACCTTC. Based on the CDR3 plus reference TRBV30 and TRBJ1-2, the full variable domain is SQTIHQWPATLVQPVGSPLSLECTVEGTSNPNLYWYRQAAGRGLQLLFYSVGIGQISSEVPQNLSASRPQDRQFILSSKKLLLSDSGFYLCAWSVQGVGGYTFGSGTRLTVV.

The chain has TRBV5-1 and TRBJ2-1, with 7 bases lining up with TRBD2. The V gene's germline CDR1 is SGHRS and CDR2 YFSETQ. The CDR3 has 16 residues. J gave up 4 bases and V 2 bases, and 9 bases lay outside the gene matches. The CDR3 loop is CASSFASGTQYNEQFF. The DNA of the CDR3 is TGCGCCAGCAGCTTTGCTAGCGGAACTCAGTACAATGAGCAGTTCTTC.

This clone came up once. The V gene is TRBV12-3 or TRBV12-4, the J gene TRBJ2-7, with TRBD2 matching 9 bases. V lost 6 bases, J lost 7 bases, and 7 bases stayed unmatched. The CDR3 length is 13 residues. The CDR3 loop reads CASSEGLAREQYF. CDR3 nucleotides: TGTGCCAGCAGCGAGGGACTAGCTAGAGAGCAGTACTTC.

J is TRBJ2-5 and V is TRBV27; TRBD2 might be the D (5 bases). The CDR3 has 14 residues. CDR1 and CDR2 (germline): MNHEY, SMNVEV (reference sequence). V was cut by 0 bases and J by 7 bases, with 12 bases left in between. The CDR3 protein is CASSLSSGKVTQYF. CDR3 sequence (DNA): TGTGCCAGCAGTTTATCGTCGGGGAAAGTGACCCAGTACTTC.

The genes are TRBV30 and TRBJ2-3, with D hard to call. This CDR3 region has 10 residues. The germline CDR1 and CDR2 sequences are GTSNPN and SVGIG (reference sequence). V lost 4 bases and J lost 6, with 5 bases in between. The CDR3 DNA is TGTGCCTGGACACTTGATACGCAGTATTTT. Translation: CAWTLDTQYF.

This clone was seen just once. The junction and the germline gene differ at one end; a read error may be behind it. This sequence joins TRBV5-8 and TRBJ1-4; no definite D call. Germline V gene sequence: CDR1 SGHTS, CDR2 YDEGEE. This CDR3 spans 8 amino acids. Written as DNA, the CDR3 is TGTGCCAGCAGCTTGGCAGATTTT. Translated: CASSLADF.

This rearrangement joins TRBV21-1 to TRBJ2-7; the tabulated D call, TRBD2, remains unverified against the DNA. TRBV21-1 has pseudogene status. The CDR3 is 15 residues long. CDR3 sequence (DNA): TGTGCCAGCAGCAAAGGGGACTTTATCTCCCACGAGCAGTACTTC. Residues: CASSKGDFISHEQYF.

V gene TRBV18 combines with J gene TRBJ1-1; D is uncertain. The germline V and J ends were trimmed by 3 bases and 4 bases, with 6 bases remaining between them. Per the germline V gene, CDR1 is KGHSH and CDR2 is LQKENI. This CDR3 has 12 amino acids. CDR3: CASSPSSTEAFF. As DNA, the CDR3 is TGTGCCAGCTCACCTTCATCCACTGAAGCTTTCTTT. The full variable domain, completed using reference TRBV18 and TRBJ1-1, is NAGVMQNPRHLVRRRGQEARLRCSPMKGHSHVYWYRQLPEEGLKFMVYLQKENIIDESGMPKERFSAEFPKEGPSILRIQQVVRGDSAAYFCASSPSSTEAFFGQGTRLTVV.

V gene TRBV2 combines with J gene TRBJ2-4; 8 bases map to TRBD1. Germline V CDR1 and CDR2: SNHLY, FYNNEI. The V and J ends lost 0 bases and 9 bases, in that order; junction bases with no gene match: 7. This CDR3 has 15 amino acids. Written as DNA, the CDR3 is TGTGCCAGCAGTGAAGCTGCGACAGGGGCTGGCATTCAGTACTTC. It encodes CASSEAATGAGIQYF.

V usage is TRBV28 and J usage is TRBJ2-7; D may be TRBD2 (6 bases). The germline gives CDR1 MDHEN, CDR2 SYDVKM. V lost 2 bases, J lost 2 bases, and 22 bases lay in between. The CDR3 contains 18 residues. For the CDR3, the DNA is TGTGCCAGCAGTTTAGGTCCCTCCGGGCTAGCGCAGACCTACGAGCAGTACTTC. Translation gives CASSLGPSGLAQTYEQYF.

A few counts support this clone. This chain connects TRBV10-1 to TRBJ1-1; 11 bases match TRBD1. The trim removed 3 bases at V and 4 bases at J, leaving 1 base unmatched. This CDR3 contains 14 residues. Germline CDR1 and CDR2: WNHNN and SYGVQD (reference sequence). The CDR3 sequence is CASSDGTGGTEAFF. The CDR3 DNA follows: TGCGCCAGCAGTGACGGGACAGGGGGCACTGAAGCTTTCTTT.

CDR3 nucleotide sequence: TGTGCCAGCAGTTACTACACCCCAGGGGATAATCAGCCCCAGCATTTT. Translation gives CASSYYTPGDNQPQHF. V and J are TRBV6-5 and TRBJ1-5, with TRBD1 as a possible D gene (6 bases). The CDR3 extends over 16 amino acids. Per germline, CDR1 MNHEY and CDR2 SVGAGI. V lost 1 base, J lost 4 bases, and 14 bases lay in between.